This section outlines one T cell receptor (beta chain) sequence together with its context. Its antigen is unidentified. The data stem from a study of T cells in tumors after PD-1 blockade. Regarding the study as a whole: Blood contained about 40% of the tumor's TCR clonotypes.

TCRdb keeps only in-frame clones here, not all; method: immunoSEQ multiplex PCR. The data contain 14,000 or so clones, 82% of them seen just once; the ten biggest clones take up roughly 25%. Trimming pared 4 bases from V and 8 bases from J, leaving 12 bases between. CDR1 is SEHNR, CDR2 FQNEAQ, per germline (reference sequence). The CDR3 runs to 13 residues. The TCR sequence derives from a human donor with basal cell carcinoma. The material sequenced was PBMCs, taken after anti-PD-1 treatment. V usage is TRBV7-9 and J usage is TRBJ1-5; TRBD1 might be the D (6 bases). The DNA of the CDR3 is TGTGCCAGCAGCTCCAGGGGATTAGAGCCCCAGCATTTT. This codes for CASSSRGLEPQHF.